Given below is one T cell receptor (beta chain) in context. Libraries were prepared by immunoSEQ multiplex PCR; TCRdb keeps only in-frame clonotypes and omits some of them. The table shows approximately 69,000 clones, with approximately 83% occurring only once. The CDR3 runs to 16 residues. The germline CDR1 and CDR2 sequences are MNHNS and SASEGT. Trimming at V came to 0 bases and at J to 0 bases, leaving 4 bases not matched to a gene. The data are from a study of blood T cell repertoires in COVID-19. Study details: The cDNA or gDNA used as material had been derived from T cells, B-cell-depleted T cells, or PBMCs.

The source material was peripheral blood. This sequence originates from a human donor in a cohort sampled during active COVID-19. J is TRBJ1-1 and V is TRBV6-1; 7 bases align to TRBD1. This CDR3 reads CASSEAWTGLNTEAFF. The DNA of the CDR3 is TGTGCCAGCAGTGAAGCATGGACAGGACTGAACACTGAAGCTTTCTTT.